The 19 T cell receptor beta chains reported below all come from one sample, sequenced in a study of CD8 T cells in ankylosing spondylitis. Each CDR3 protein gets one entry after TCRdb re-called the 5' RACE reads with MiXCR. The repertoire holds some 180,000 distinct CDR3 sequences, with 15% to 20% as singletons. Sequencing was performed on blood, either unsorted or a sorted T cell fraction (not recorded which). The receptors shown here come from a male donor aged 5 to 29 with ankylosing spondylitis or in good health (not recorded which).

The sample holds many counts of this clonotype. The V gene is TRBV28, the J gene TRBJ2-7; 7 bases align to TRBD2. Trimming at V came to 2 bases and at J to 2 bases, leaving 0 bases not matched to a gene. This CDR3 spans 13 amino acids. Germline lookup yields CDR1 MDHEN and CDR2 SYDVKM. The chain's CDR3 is CASSLGRAYEQYF. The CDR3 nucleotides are TGTGCCAGCAGTTTAGGGAGGGCCTACGAGCAGTACTTC. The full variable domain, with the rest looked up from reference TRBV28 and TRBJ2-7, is DVKVTQSSRYLVKRTGEKVFLECVQDMDHENMFWYRQDPGLGLRLIYFSYDVKMKEKGDIPEGYSVSREKKERFSLILESASTNQTSMYLCASSLGRAYEQYFGPGTRLTVT.

In nucleotides, the CDR3 is TGTGCCAGCAGTTCTGGACAGGTCAGGGAGCAGTACTTC. Amino acids: CASSSGQVREQYF. This chain uses TRBV12-3 or TRBV12-4 with TRBJ2-7, with 7 bases matching TRBD1. After removal of 4 bases from V and 7 bases from J, the junction contained 7 bases not matched to a gene. The CDR3 runs to 13 residues.

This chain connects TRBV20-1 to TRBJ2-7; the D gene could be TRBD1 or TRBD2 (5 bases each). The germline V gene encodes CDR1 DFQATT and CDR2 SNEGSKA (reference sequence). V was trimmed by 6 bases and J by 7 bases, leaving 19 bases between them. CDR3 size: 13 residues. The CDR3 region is CSAQPGPTREQYF. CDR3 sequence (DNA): TGCAGTGCCCAACCGGGACCCACGAGGGAGCAGTACTTC.

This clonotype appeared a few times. The CDR3 DNA reads TGCGCCAGCAGCAGAACTAGCGGGAGCCGGGAGCAGTACGTC. This encodes CASSRTSGSREQYV. J is TRBJ2-7 and V is TRBV5-1, with TRBD2 identical over 11 bases. The CDR3 runs 14 residues. V was clipped by 4 bases and J by 7 bases; unmatched bases: 7. The germline V gene encodes CDR1 SGHRS and CDR2 YFSETQ.

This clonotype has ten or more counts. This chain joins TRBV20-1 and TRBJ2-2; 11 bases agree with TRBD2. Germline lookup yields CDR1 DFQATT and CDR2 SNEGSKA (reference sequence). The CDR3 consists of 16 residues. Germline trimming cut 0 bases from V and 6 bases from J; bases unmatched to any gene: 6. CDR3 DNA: TGCAGTGCTAGAGATCGGGGTAGCGGGAGGGCCGGGGAGCTGTTTTTT. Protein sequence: CSARDRGSGRAGELFF.

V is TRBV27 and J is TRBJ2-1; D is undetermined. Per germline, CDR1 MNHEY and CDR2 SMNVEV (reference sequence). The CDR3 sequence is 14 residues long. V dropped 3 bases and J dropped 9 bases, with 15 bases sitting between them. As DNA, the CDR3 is TGTGCCAGCAGTTTCCGACAAATAGGCGGTGAGCAGTTCTTC. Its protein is CASSFRQIGGEQFF.

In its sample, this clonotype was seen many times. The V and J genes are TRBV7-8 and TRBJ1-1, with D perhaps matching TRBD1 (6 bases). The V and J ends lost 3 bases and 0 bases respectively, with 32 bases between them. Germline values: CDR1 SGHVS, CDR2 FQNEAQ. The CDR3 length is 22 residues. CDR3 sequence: CASSFSIDLTGLASSMNTEAFF. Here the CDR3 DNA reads TGTGCCAGCAGCTTTTCGATAGACCTCACAGGGCTCGCCTCCTCCATGAACACTGAAGCTTTCTTT.

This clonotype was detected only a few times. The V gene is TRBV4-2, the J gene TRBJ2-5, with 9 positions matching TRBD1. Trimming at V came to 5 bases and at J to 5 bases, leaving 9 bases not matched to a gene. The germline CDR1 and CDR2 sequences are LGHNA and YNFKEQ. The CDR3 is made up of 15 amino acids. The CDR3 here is CASSTRTGDEETQYF. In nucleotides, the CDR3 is TGTGCCAGCAGCACCCGGACAGGGGATGAGGAGACCCAGTACTTC.

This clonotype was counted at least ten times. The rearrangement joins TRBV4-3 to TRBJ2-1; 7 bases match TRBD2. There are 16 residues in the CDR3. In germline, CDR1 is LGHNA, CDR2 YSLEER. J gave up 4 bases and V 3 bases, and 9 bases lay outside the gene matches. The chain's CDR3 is CASSHERTRTYNEQFF. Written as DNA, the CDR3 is TGCGCCAGCAGCCACGAAAGGACTAGGACGTACAATGAGCAGTTCTTC.

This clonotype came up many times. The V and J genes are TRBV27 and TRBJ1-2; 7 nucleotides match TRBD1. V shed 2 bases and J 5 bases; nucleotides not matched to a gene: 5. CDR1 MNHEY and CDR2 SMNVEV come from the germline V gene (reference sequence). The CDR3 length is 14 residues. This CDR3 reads CASSLAGTAYGYTF. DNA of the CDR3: TGTGCCAGCAGTTTAGCCGGGACAGCATATGGCTACACCTTC.

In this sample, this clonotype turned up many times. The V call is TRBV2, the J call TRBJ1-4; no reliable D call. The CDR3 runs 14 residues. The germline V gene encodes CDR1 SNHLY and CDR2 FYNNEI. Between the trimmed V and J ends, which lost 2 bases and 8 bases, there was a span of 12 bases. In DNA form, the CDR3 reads TGTGCCAGCAGTGAAAGACATGTAGGAGAAAAACTGTTTTTT. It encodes CASSERHVGEKLFF.

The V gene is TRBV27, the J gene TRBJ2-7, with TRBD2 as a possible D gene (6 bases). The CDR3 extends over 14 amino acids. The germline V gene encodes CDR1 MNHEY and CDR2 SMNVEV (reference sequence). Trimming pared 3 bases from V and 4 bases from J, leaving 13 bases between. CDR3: CASSLEGPSYEQYF. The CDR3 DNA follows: TGTGCCAGCAGTTTGGAGGGCCCCTCTTACGAGCAGTACTTC.

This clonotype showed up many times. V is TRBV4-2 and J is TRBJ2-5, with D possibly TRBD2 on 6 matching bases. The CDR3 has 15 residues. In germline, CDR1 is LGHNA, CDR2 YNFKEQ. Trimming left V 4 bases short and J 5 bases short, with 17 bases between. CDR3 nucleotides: TGTGCCAGCAGCCCGACTTGGCGGGACGCCGAGACCCAGTACTTC. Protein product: CASSPTWRDAETQYF.

Written as DNA, the CDR3 is TGTGCCAGCAGCTTAGAAAGGATCTACAATGAGCAGTTCTTC. Translated: CASSLERIYNEQFF. This chain uses TRBV11-2 with TRBJ2-1, with D hard to call. CDR1 and CDR2 from the germline V gene are SGHAT and FQNNGV. This CDR3 comprises 14 residues. V lost 0 bases and J 3 bases, leaving 6 bases between the germline ends. Drawing the rest from reference TRBV11-2 and TRBJ2-1, the complete variable domain is EAGVAQSPRYKIIEKRQSVAFWCNPISGHATLYWYQQILGQGPKLLIQFQNNGVVDDSQLPKDRFSAERLKGVDSTLKIQPAKLEDSAVYLCASSLERIYNEQFFGPGTRLTVL.

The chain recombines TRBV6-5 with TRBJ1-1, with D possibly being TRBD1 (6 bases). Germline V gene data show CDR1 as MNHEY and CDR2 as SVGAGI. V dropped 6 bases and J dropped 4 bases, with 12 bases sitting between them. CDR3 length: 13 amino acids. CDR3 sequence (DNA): TGTGCCAGCAGAACAGGGTGGGGCACTGAAGCTTTCTTT. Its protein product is CASRTGWGTEAFF.

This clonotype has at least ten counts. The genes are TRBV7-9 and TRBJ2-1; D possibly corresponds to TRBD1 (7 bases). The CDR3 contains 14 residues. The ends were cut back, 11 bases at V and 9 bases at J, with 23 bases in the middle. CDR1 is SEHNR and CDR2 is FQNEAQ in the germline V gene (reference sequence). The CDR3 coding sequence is TGTGCCTCCGGAGGAGGGGGCGCAGGCGGTGAGCAGTTCTTC. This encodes CASGGGGAGGEQFF.

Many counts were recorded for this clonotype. CDR3 bases: TGCGCCAGCTCCCCTGGCGGGGGCTACGAGCAGTACTTC. Its protein product is CASSPGGGYEQYF. The chain recombines TRBV5-1 with TRBJ2-7, with TRBD2 matching 7 bases. The V segment lost 7 bases and the J segment 3 bases; nucleotides outside the gene matches: 7. This CDR3 spans 13 amino acids. CDR1 and CDR2 from the germline V gene are SGHRS and YFSETQ.

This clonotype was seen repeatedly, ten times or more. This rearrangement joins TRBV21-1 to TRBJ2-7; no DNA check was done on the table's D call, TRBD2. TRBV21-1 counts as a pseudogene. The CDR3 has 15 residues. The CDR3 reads CASSQVGTFTYEQYF. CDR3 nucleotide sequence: TGTGCCAGCAGCCAGGTTGGGACTTTTACCTACGAGCAGTACTTC.

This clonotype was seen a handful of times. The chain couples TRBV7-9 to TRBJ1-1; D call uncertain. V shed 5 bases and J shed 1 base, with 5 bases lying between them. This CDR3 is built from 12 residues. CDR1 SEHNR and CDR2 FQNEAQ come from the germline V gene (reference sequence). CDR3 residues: CASSPSNTEAFF. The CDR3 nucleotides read TGTGCCAGCAGCCCCTCGAACACTGAAGCTTTCTTT. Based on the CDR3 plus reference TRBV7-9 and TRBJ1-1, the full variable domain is DTGVSQNPRHKITKRGQNVTFRCDPISEHNRLYWYRQTLGQGPEFLTYFQNEAQLEKSRLLSDRFSAERPKGSFSTLEIQRTEQGDSAMYLCASSPSNTEAFFGQGTRLTVV.